One sample yielded the 6 T cell receptor beta chains listed below, sequenced in a study of regulatory T cells in long-lasting Graves disease. Arm-PCR of CDR3 regions with iRepertoire HTBI primers generated TCR beta libraries. MiXCR was run by TCRdb on the multiplex PCR reads, yielding one entry per CDR3 protein. This sample carries about 500,000 distinct CDR3 sequences, around 16% of them seen once, and the ten largest clones take 10% to 15%. The time point is: newly diagnosed GD, antithyroid drugs for less than 3 months. Extracted RNA from PBMCs served as the source of the TCR library. These data were likewise used in another study, on T cells in Graves' hyperthyroidism and ophthalmopathy.

Sequencing used peripheral blood mononuclear cells (PBMCs), obtained at new diagnosis, from a patient treated with antithyroid drugs. These TCRs come from a man aged 40-49 years with Graves disease.

This clonotype has at least ten counts. The chain carries TRBV7-8 and TRBJ2-5; the match to TRBD1 covers 9 bases. The junction had 8 bases not matched to a gene; V was cut back by 5 bases and J by 1 base. CDR3 length: 16 residues. The germline V gene has CDR1 SGHVS and CDR2 FQNEAQ. CDR3 region: CASSDLTGGPQETQYF. The CDR3, as DNA: TGTGCCAGCAGCGATTTGACAGGGGGACCCCAAGAGACCCAGTACTTC.

This clonotype was found many times. The genes are TRBV28 and TRBJ2-3; tentative D call: TRBD1 (6 bases). From germline, CDR1 is MDHEN and CDR2 SYDVKM. V was shortened by 5 bases and J by 11 bases, with 17 bases between the two germline ends. CDR3 length equals 13 residues. The CDR3: CASSRPQGPGQYF. CDR3 coding DNA: TGTGCCAGCAGTAGGCCCCAGGGGCCCGGGCAGTATTTT.

This clonotype was counted only a few times. The chain carries TRBV20-1 and TRBJ2-1; D remains ambiguous. The CDR3 length is 12 residues. V gave up 3 bases and J gave up 9 bases, with 12 bases separating them. Germline assignment: CDR1 DFQATT and CDR2 SNEGSKA (reference sequence). The CDR3 region has the DNA TGCAGTGCTAGCCCGAGAAAGGGTGAGCAGTTCTTC. Amino acid sequence: CSASPRKGEQFF.

At least ten counts were recorded for this clonotype. The rearrangement joins TRBV5-1 to TRBJ2-1; 13 positions agree with TRBD2. With V trimmed by 0 bases and J by 6 bases, 3 bases remained unmatched. Germline assignment: CDR1 SGHRS and CDR2 YFSETQ. The CDR3 has 16 amino acids. This chain's CDR3 is CASSLEGLAGVNEQFF. The DNA for the CDR3 is TGCGCCAGCAGCTTGGAAGGACTAGCGGGAGTCAATGAGCAGTTCTTC.

This clonotype was detected many times. The rearrangement uses TRBV28 and TRBJ2-5; 7 nucleotides match TRBD1. V shed 6 bases and J 5 bases; nucleotides not matched to a gene: 12. This CDR3 region has 15 residues. Germline CDR1 and CDR2: MDHEN and SYDVKM. The CDR3 bases are TGTGCCAGCAGCCCCCCGGAAGGGGGCAGGGAGACCCAGTACTTC. Translated, it gives CASSPPEGGRETQYF. The full variable domain, its missing parts supplied by reference TRBV28 and TRBJ2-5, is DVKVTQSSRYLVKRTGEKVFLECVQDMDHENMFWYRQDPGLGLRLIYFSYDVKMKEKGDIPEGYSVSREKKERFSLILESASTNQTSMYLCASSPPEGGRETQYFGPGTRLLVL.

This clonotype was detected many times. The CDR3 loop is CASSLRDRVYEQYF. The CDR3 region has the DNA TGTGCCAGCAGCTTAAGGGACAGGGTCTACGAGCAGTACTTC. V usage is TRBV11-2 and J usage is TRBJ2-7, with TRBD1 identical over 9 bases. Trimming took 2 bases from V and 3 from J; bases not matched to a gene: 2. The germline V gene has CDR1 SGHAT and CDR2 FQNNGV. The CDR3 has 14 amino acids.